These 25 T cell receptor beta chains were all obtained from the same sample, sequenced in a study of T cells in localized non-small cell lung cancer. The table came from immunoSEQ multiplex PCR; TCRdb's copy has only in-frame clones and leaves some out. The profile shows under 35,000 clones, over 75% of them singletons. The sample consisted of peripheral blood, taken before any cancer treatment. These receptors came from a male donor aged 60 or over with stage III squamous cell lung carcinoma.

The chain joins TRBV7-2 to TRBJ2-1; 14 bases agree with TRBD2. CDR1 is SGHTA and CDR2 is FQGNSA in the germline V gene. The CDR3 extends over 15 amino acids. The V and J ends lost 4 bases and 6 bases, in that order; junction bases with no gene match: 2. CDR3 coding DNA: TGTGCCAGCAGCTCGGGACTAGCGGGAGTCAATGAGCAGTTCTTC. It translates to CASSSGLAGVNEQFF.

V is TRBV28 and J is TRBJ1-2, with 8 positions matching TRBD1. This CDR3 has 14 residues. The ends lost 7 bases at V and 1 base at J; junction bases unmatched: 5. Per the germline V gene, CDR1 is MDHEN and CDR2 is SYDVKM. DNA for the CDR3: TGTGCCAGCAAATTGACAGGGGTTAACTATGGCTACACCTTC. Translated: CASKLTGVNYGYTF.

V and J are TRBV7-6 and TRBJ2-5, with 12 bases identical to TRBD2. Losses at the gene ends were 5 bases for V and 0 bases for J; bases not matched to a gene: 7. Per germline, CDR1 SGHVS and CDR2 FNYEAQ. The CDR3 contains 17 residues. In DNA form, the CDR3 reads TGTGCCAGCAGCAAAACTAGCGGGGGGCTTAACCAAGAGACCCAGTACTTC. Translating gives CASSKTSGGLNQETQYF. Drawing the rest from reference TRBV7-6 and TRBJ2-5, the complete variable domain is GAGVSQSPRYKVTKRGQDVALRCDPISGHVSLYWYRQALGQGPEFLTYFNYEAQQDKSGLPNDRFSAERPEGSISTLTIQRTEQRDSAMYRCASSKTSGGLNQETQYFGPGTRLLVL.

The rearrangement links TRBV18 to TRBJ1-1, with 7 bases identical to TRBD1. Trimming at V came to 8 bases and at J to 1 base, leaving 10 bases not matched to a gene. CDR3 length equals 15 residues. CDR1 KGHSH and CDR2 LQKENI come from the germline V gene. CDR3 in amino acids: CASVPDRVQNTEAFF. The CDR3 region has the DNA TGTGCCAGCGTACCCGACAGGGTCCAGAACACTGAAGCTTTCTTT.

The chain links TRBV19 to TRBJ2-6; no definite D call. Trimming took 2 bases from V and 0 from J, leaving 5 bases between them. This CDR3 has 15 residues. Germline CDR1 LNHDA, CDR2 SQIVND (reference sequence). The CDR3 region is CASSIPDSGANVLTF. CDR3 bases: TGTGCCAGTAGTATACCCGACTCTGGGGCCAACGTCCTGACTTTC.

V gene TRBV7-2 combines with J gene TRBJ2-4, with 12 bases identical to TRBD2. The CDR3 has 16 residues. Unmatched junction bases numbered 6, after V lost 3 bases and J lost 6 bases. CDR1 is SGHTA and CDR2 is FQGNSA in the germline V gene. CDR3 loop: CASSFSSGGAANIQYF. The CDR3 DNA reads as TGTGCCAGCAGCTTTTCTAGCGGGGGGGCCGCAAACATTCAGTACTTC.

V is TRBV18 and J is TRBJ2-1, with 8 bases lining up with TRBD2. Germline CDR1 and CDR2: KGHSH and LQKENI. This CDR3 spans 17 amino acids. V dropped 3 bases and J dropped 6; count of bases not matched to a gene: 13. The CDR3 coding sequence is TGTGCCAGCTCACCTACTCAAATTTACGGGGGGGCCAATGAGCAGTTCTTC. Translation gives CASSPTQIYGGANEQFF.

The V and J genes are TRBV6-1 and TRBJ2-3; D gene ambiguous. Germline-derived CDR1 and CDR2 are MNHNS and SASEGT. V lost 6 bases and J lost 2, with 15 bases in between. The CDR3 length is 15 residues. The CDR3 DNA reads TGTGCCAGCAGCAACACCCTACATTACACAGATACGCAGTATTTT. As protein: CASSNTLHYTDTQYF.

Written as DNA, the CDR3 is TGTGCCAGCAGCTTAAGAGGGGGAGCTCCCACAGATACGCAGTATTTT. The encoded protein is CASSLRGGAPTDTQYF. V is TRBV7-3 and J is TRBJ2-3, with D perhaps TRBD1 (6 bases). Per germline, CDR1 SGHTA and CDR2 FQGTGA. This CDR3 has 16 residues. Trimming left V 1 base short and J 2 bases short, with 13 bases between.

This clone was observed a single time. V gene TRBV5-1 combines with J gene TRBJ2-1, with D possibly TRBD2 on 6 matching bases. The CDR3 is made up of 14 amino acids. V lost 2 bases to trimming and J lost 6 bases, with 12 bases between them. CDR1 is SGHRS, CDR2 YFSETQ, per germline. Here the CDR3 DNA reads TGCGCCAGCAGCTTAGGGGTAGCGGCCAATGAGCAGTTCTTC. Its protein is CASSLGVAANEQFF.

This chain uses TRBV4-1 with TRBJ2-5; D gene ambiguous. CDR1 and CDR2 (germline): MGHRA, YSYEKL. Trimming stripped 0 bases from V and 4 bases from J, with 12 bases between. This CDR3 spans 15 amino acids. The DNA for the CDR3 is TGCGCCAGCAGCCAAGAACTCGGCTATTCAGAGACCCAGTACTTC. Amino acid sequence: CASSQELGYSETQYF.

This clone was counted a few times. The chain has TRBV6-1 and TRBJ1-4; 10 nucleotides line up with TRBD1. The CDR3 is 16 residues long. The V gene end was trimmed by 2 bases and the J gene end by 8 bases; junction bases not matched to a gene: 8. The germline gives CDR1 MNHNS, CDR2 SASEGT. CDR3 DNA: TGTGCCAGCAGTGAAATGTTAGGACAGGGGGACGAAAAACTGTTTTTT. The encoded protein is CASSEMLGQGDEKLFF.

The V gene is TRBV28, the J gene TRBJ1-2; no reliable D call. The CDR3 is 13 amino acids. The germline V gene encodes CDR1 MDHEN and CDR2 SYDVKM. V was pared by 6 bases and J by 4 bases, with 12 bases between. The CDR3 protein is CASSTGETYGYTF. CDR3 nucleotide sequence: TGTGCCAGCAGCACCGGGGAGACCTATGGCTACACCTTC.

This clone was found once. The CDR3: CASSPGSGTSGTGELFF. The CDR3 region has the DNA TGTGCCAGCTCACCAGGGTCCGGGACTAGTGGCACCGGGGAGCTGTTTTTT. The rearrangement links TRBV18 to TRBJ2-2, with TRBD2 identical over 8 bases. Germline CDR1 and CDR2: KGHSH and LQKENI. Trimming cost V 2 bases and J 4 bases; bases outside gene matches: 9. The length of the CDR3 is 17 residues.

This rearrangement joins TRBV19 to TRBJ2-4; TRBD2 might be the D (5 bases). CDR3 length equals 12 residues. V was shortened by 9 bases and J by 3 bases, with 9 bases between the two germline ends. Germline V CDR1 and CDR2: LNHDA, SQIVND (reference sequence). CDR3 loop: CASGRGKNIQYF. In nucleotides, the CDR3 is TGTGCCAGCGGCCGGGGCAAAAACATTCAGTACTTC.

V gene TRBV27 combines with J gene TRBJ2-7, with D possibly being TRBD1 (6 bases). Trimming shortened V by 6 bases and J by 2 bases, and 8 bases separated the two germline ends. The CDR3 spans 12 residues. Germline CDR1 reads MNHEY; CDR2 reads SMNVEV (reference sequence). The CDR3 DNA follows: TGTGCCAGCAGGACAGGTGCCTACGAGCAGTACTTC. Translated: CASRTGAYEQYF.

This sequence joins TRBV21-1 and TRBJ2-2; whether TRBD2, the table's D call, matches the DNA was not checked. TRBV21-1 is an annotated pseudogene. The CDR3 runs to 16 residues. CDR3 sequence reads: CASCPNWGLAVGELFF. The CDR3 DNA is TGTGCCAGCTGTCCAAATTGGGGACTAGCGGTCGGGGAGCTGTTTTTT.

The CDR3 here is CASSGGRTDTQYF. CDR3 coding DNA: TGTGCCAGTAGCGGGGGCCGGACAGATACGCAGTATTTT. The V call is TRBV10-3, the J call TRBJ2-3; 9 nucleotides line up with TRBD2. The CDR3 contains 13 residues. Germline trimming cut 10 bases from V and 3 bases from J; bases unmatched to any gene: 5. Germline-derived CDR1 and CDR2 are ENHRY and SYGVKD.

The V gene is TRBV19, the J gene TRBJ1-2, with TRBD1 matching over 8 bases. After removal of 8 bases from V and 4 bases from J, the junction contained 6 bases not matched to a gene. This CDR3 has 13 amino acids. CDR1 and CDR2 (germline): LNHDA, SQIVND (reference sequence). CDR3 sequence reads: CASGDRTIYGYTF. CDR3 bases: TGTGCCAGTGGGGACAGGACGATCTATGGCTACACCTTC.

This clone was counted only a few times. V is TRBV5-6 and J is TRBJ1-2; the D is unclear. The CDR3 has 14 amino acids. Per the germline V gene, CDR1 is SGHDT and CDR2 is YYEEEE. Trimming pared 0 bases from V and 1 base from J, leaving 7 bases between. CDR3 coding DNA: TGTGCCAGCAGCTTGGCCGGCCTTAACTATGGCTACACCTTC. Encoded protein: CASSLAGLNYGYTF. Looking up the rest from reference TRBV5-6 and TRBJ1-2 gives the full variable domain: DAGVTQSPTHLIKTRGQQVTLRCSPKSGHDTVSWYQQALGQGPQFIFQYYEEEERQRGNFPDRFSGHQFPNYSSELNVNALLLGDSALYLCASSLAGLNYGYTFGSGTRLTVV.

Comments on this clone: A junction end diverges from the germline sequence, so it may reflect a read error. Other DNA sequences in the sample encode the same CDR3. The rearrangement uses TRBV7-3 and TRBJ2-3; 9 bases align to TRBD2. The germline V gene has CDR1 SGHTA and CDR2 FQGTGA. There are 14 residues in the CDR3. This CDR3 is CASSPGTSTDTQYF. The DNA of the CDR3 is TGTGCCAGCAGCCCTGGGACTAGCACGGATACGCAGTATTTT.

V and J are TRBV11-2 and TRBJ1-3; D call uncertain. This CDR3 spans 15 amino acids. Germline V lookup: CDR1 SGHAT, CDR2 FQNNGV. Trimming pared 4 bases from V and 4 bases from J, leaving 14 bases between. The CDR3 region is CASSSPGEGGNTIYF. The CDR3 DNA sequence: TGTGCCAGCAGCTCTCCTGGGGAAGGGGGAAACACCATATATTTT.

The V gene is TRBV7-2, the J gene TRBJ2-7; 9 bases align to TRBD2. Germline V CDR1 and CDR2: SGHTA, FQGNSA. V dropped 5 bases and J dropped 4; count of bases not matched to a gene: 9. CDR3 length: 15 amino acids. CDR3 residues: CASSRSSGVNYEQYF. The CDR3 region has the DNA TGTGCCAGCAGCCGTTCTAGCGGGGTAAATTACGAGCAGTACTTC.

The rearrangement joins TRBV10-3 to TRBJ1-1; D uncertain. V lost 0 bases, J lost 2 bases, and 13 bases lay in between. This CDR3 is 16 amino acids long. The germline V gene encodes CDR1 ENHRY and CDR2 SYGVKD. For the CDR3, the DNA is TGTGCCATCAGTGAGTCCCTAACTAGGGCCAACACTGAAGCTTTCTTT. Protein product: CAISESLTRANTEAFF.

The chain joins TRBV19 to TRBJ2-7; tentative D call: TRBD1 (6 bases). Trimming shortened V by 4 bases and J by 9 bases, and 22 bases separated the two germline ends. The CDR3 is 15 residues long. Germline lookup yields CDR1 LNHDA and CDR2 SQIVND (reference sequence). CDR3 amino acids: CASSTRTGTYQTQYF. CDR3 coding DNA: TGTGCCAGTAGTACTAGAACCGGGACATACCAAACGCAGTACTTC.